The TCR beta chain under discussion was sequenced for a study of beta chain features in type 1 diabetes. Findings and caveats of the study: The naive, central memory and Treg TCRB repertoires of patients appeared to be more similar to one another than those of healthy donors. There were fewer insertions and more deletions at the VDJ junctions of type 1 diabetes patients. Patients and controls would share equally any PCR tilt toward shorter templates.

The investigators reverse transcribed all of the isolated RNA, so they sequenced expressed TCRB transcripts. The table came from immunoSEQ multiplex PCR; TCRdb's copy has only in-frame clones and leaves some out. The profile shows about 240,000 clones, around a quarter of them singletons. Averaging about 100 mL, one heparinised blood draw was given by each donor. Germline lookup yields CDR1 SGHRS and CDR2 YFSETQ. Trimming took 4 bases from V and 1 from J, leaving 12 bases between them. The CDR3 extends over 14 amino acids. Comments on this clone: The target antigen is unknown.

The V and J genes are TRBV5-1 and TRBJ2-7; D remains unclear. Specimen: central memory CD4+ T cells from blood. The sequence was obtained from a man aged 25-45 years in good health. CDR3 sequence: CASSPEAASYEQYF. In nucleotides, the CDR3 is TGCGCCAGCAGCCCGGAAGCAGCTTCCTACGAGCAGTACTTC.